These T cell receptor beta chains were read from a single sample in a study of blood T cell repertoires in COVID-19. The protocol was immunoSEQ multiplex PCR, while the TCRdb copy is restricted to in-frame clones and leaves out a portion. The sample holds hundreds of thousands of clones, about nine tenths seen once. The sample taken for sequencing was PBMCs or T cells enriched from blood (not recorded which). Receptor source: a woman in her fifties or sixties who had been exposed to COVID-19. CDR3s include the opening cysteine and the closing phenylalanine or tryptophan. The order of the fields is V gene, J gene, D gene, clone size, CDR3 DNA, CDR3 protein. D genes are given only for firm matches. Expanded clones get a size class; other rows say once, few or many, or leave the size out.

V: TRBV28
J: TRBJ2-7
D: NA
size: NA
DNA: TGTGCCAGCACCCCGGGTTCCTACGAGCAGTACTTC
CDR3: CASTPGSYEQYF

V: TRBV2
J: TRBJ1-5
D: NA
size: NA
DNA: TGTGCCAGCGTTGGACAAAGCAATCAGCCCCAGCATTTT
CDR3: CASVGQSNQPQHF

V: TRBV15
J: TRBJ2-7
D: NA
size: NA
DNA: TGTGCCACCAGCTCCGGTAGGGGATCCTACGAGCAGTACTTC
CDR3: CATSSGRGSYEQYF

V: TRBV14
J: TRBJ1-1
D: NA
size: NA
DNA: TGTGCCAGCAGCCAGGGGGGAAAACCCGGGAACACTGAAGCTTTCTTT
CDR3: CASSQGGKPGNTEAFF

V: TRBV4-1
J: TRBJ1-2
D: NA
size: NA
DNA: TGCGCCAGCAGCCAAGATGAGGCAGCAGTCTATGGCTACACCTTC
CDR3: CASSQDEAAVYGYTF

V: TRBV6-5
J: TRBJ1-2
D: NA
size: NA
DNA: TGTGCCAGCAGTCTAGGACTGGAGTATGGCTACACCTTC
CDR3: CASSLGLEYGYTF

V: TRBV5-4
J: TRBJ1-2
D: NA
size: NA
DNA: TGTGCCAGCAGCTTAAGTAGAGGAGGGGCTGGTGGCTACACCTTC
CDR3: CASSLSRGGAGGYTF

V: TRBV3-1/TRBV3-2
J: TRBJ1-5
D: NA
size: NA
DNA: TGTGCCAGCAGCCCCACGCCGCCAAATACAGGGAACAGCAATCAGCCCCAGCATTTT
CDR3: CASSPTPPNTGNSNQPQHF

V: TRBV7-6
J: TRBJ1-2
D: NA
size: NA
DNA: TGTGCCAGCAGCCCAACCTCGGGGGGCGTTAACTATGGCTACACCTTC
CDR3: CASSPTSGGVNYGYTF

V: TRBV2
J: TRBJ2-7
D: TRBD1
size: NA
DNA: TGTGCCAGCAGTGGGGAACAGGGGTTTACCGAGCAGTACTTC
CDR3: CASSGEQGFTEQYF

V: TRBV7-9
J: TRBJ1-2
D: TRBD1
size: NA
DNA: TGTGCCAGCAGCGACACAGGGGATGGCTACACCTTC
CDR3: CASSDTGDGYTF

V: TRBV6-5
J: TRBJ2-2
D: NA
size: NA
DNA: TGTGCCAGCAGCGTTCCGGGGGTCACCGGGGAGCTGTTTTTT
CDR3: CASSVPGVTGELFF

V: TRBV28
J: TRBJ2-1
D: NA
size: NA
DNA: TGTGCCAGCAGTACCACTAGGACGGTGAATGAGCAGTTCTTC
CDR3: CASSTTRTVNEQFF

V: TRBV5-1
J: TRBJ1-6
D: TRBD1
size: NA
DNA: TGCGCCAGCAGCAGTCGGGGGGGACAGGGTCACGGTAATTCACCCCTCCACTTT
CDR3: CASSSRGGQGHGNSPLHF

V: TRBV12-3/TRBV12-4
J: TRBJ1-1
D: NA
size: NA
DNA: TGTGCCAGCAGTTTAGGGGGCAGTGTCAGAGCTTTCTTT
CDR3: CASSLGGSVRAFF

V: TRBV7-6
J: TRBJ2-1
D: TRBD2
size: once
DNA: TGTGCCAGCGCGAGGAGCGGGGGTGGGTACAATGAGCAGTTCTTC
CDR3: CASARSGGGYNEQFF

V: TRBV29-1
J: TRBJ1-2
D: NA
size: few
DNA: TGCAGCGTTCAGGACTGGGCAGGCTATGGCTACACCTTC
CDR3: CSVQDWAGYGYTF

V: TRBV2
J: TRBJ2-5
D: NA
size: NA
DNA: TGTGCCAGCAATCTTCAGGGGGGAGAGACCCAGTACTTC
CDR3: CASNLQGGETQYF

V: TRBV7-8
J: TRBJ1-1
D: NA
size: NA
DNA: TGTGCCAGCAGCTTAGAGTTTCGGGAGTCTGAAGCTTTCTTT
CDR3: CASSLEFRESEAFF

V: TRBV10-3
J: TRBJ1-2
D: NA
size: NA
DNA: TGTGCCACCCAGTTGGGGGAGGGCCTAGGTGTTGGCTATGGCTACACCTTC
CDR3: CATQLGEGLGVGYGYTF

V: TRBV7-9
J: TRBJ1-2
D: NA
size: NA
DNA: TGTGCCAGCAGCTTTACTGAACGTGCCTATGGCTACACCTTC
CDR3: CASSFTERAYGYTF

V: TRBV2
J: TRBJ2-2
D: TRBD1
size: NA
DNA: TGTGCCAGCTCCCTAGGACAGGGTTTGACCGGGGAGCTGTTTTTT
CDR3: CASSLGQGLTGELFF

V: TRBV3-1/TRBV3-2
J: TRBJ1-1
D: TRBD1
size: once
DNA: TGTGCCAGCAGCCAACCGGGACAGGGGACTTTCTTT
CDR3: CASSQPGQGTFF

V: TRBV19
J: TRBJ1-5
D: NA
size: once
DNA: TGTGCCAGTAACATCCGGGGGGGCAATCAGCCCCAGCATTTT
CDR3: CASNIRGGNQPQHF

V: TRBV4-1
J: TRBJ2-6
D: NA
size: NA
DNA: TGCGCCACGGCAGGGGTGACTGGGGCCAACGTCCTGACTTTC
CDR3: CATAGVTGANVLTF

V: TRBV11-2
J: TRBJ2-7
D: NA
size: NA
DNA: TGTGCCAGCAGCTTGGAGACAGGCCCGGAGTACGAGCAGTACTTC
CDR3: CASSLETGPEYEQYF

V: TRBV5-5
J: TRBJ1-6
D: NA
size: NA
DNA: TGTGCCAGCAGCTCCCACAGGGTTGGAACACCCCTCCACTTT
CDR3: CASSSHRVGTPLHF

V: TRBV2
J: TRBJ1-2
D: NA
size: once
DNA: TGTGCCAGCAGTGCCCGGGACTTGCGGGGCTACACCTTC
CDR3: CASSARDLRGYTF

V: TRBV3-1/TRBV3-2
J: TRBJ1-2
D: NA
size: once
DNA: TGTGCCAGTTCCGGAGGGAACTATGGCTACACCTTC
CDR3: CASSGGNYGYTF

V: TRBV11-2
J: TRBJ2-7
D: TRBD2
size: NA
DNA: TGTGCCAGCAGCTTGGGACTAACCTACGAGCAGTACTTC
CDR3: CASSLGLTYEQYF

V: TRBV7-6
J: TRBJ2-5
D: NA
size: NA
DNA: TGTGCCAGCAGCTTAGCGGGGCGTGGGGAGACCCAGTACTTC
CDR3: CASSLAGRGETQYF

V: TRBV28
J: TRBJ2-2
D: TRBD1
size: NA
DNA: TGTGCCAGCAGTGCTGGACAGGGGAACACCGGGGAGCTGTTTTTT
CDR3: CASSAGQGNTGELFF

V: TRBV7-8
J: TRBJ1-2
D: NA
size: few
DNA: TGTGCCAGCAGCTTAGACGCAAAATCGAGTGGCTACACCTTC
CDR3: CASSLDAKSSGYTF

V: TRBV19
J: TRBJ1-5
D: NA
size: NA
DNA: TGTGCCAGTAGTATAGCCGGGGGAGTTTCTCAGCCCCAGCATTTT
CDR3: CASSIAGGVSQPQHF

V: TRBV3-1/TRBV3-2
J: TRBJ1-1
D: TRBD1
size: NA
DNA: TGTGCCAGCAGGGGACAGATGAACACTGAAGCTTTCTTT
CDR3: CASRGQMNTEAFF

V: TRBV3-1/TRBV3-2
J: TRBJ2-3
D: TRBD1
size: NA
DNA: TGTGCCAGCAGCCAAGTCCTCCGGGACAGAGGCACAGATACGCAGTATTTT
CDR3: CASSQVLRDRGTDTQYF

V: TRBV28
J: TRBJ1-4
D: NA
size: NA
DNA: TGTGCCAGCACCAACGGTCGGGGGAAACTGTTTTTT
CDR3: CASTNGRGKLFF

V: TRBV7-2
J: TRBJ2-2
D: TRBD2
size: NA
DNA: TGTGCCAGCAGCTTAGCGTCCCTAGCGGGGGGCACCGGGGAGCTGTTTTTT
CDR3: CASSLASLAGGTGELFF

V: TRBV7-9
J: TRBJ2-7
D: TRBD2
size: NA
DNA: TGTGCCAGCAGTAGTTCGGTCAGCGGGGGCTTCCACGAGCAGTACTTC
CDR3: CASSSSVSGGFHEQYF

V: TRBV5-4
J: TRBJ2-5
D: TRBD2
size: NA
DNA: TGTGCCAGCAGCGGTGGACTAGCGGGGGGGAAAGAGACCCAGTACTTC
CDR3: CASSGGLAGGKETQYF

V: TRBV28
J: TRBJ1-3
D: NA
size: NA
DNA: TGTGCCAGCAGTTCAGGCAGCTCTGGAAACACCATATATTTT
CDR3: CASSSGSSGNTIYF

V: TRBV5-1
J: TRBJ1-5
D: NA
size: NA
DNA: TGCGCCAGCAGTCCCGCGGGCGGAAATCAGCCCCAGCATTTT
CDR3: CASSPAGGNQPQHF

V: TRBV5-6
J: TRBJ1-6
D: NA
size: NA
DNA: TGTGCCAGCAGCTCGGTAGGGGGTGTGATTTCACCCCTCCACTTT
CDR3: CASSSVGGVISPLHF

V: TRBV19
J: TRBJ2-7
D: TRBD1
size: NA
DNA: TGTGCCAGTAGTACCAGACAGGGTTACGAGCAGTACTTC
CDR3: CASSTRQGYEQYF

V: TRBV2
J: TRBJ1-2
D: NA
size: NA
DNA: TGTGCCAGCAGTGAATGGAGGTATGGCTACACCTTC
CDR3: CASSEWRYGYTF

V: TRBV6-4
J: TRBJ2-2
D: NA
size: NA
DNA: TGTGCCAGCAGTGGACAGGAGGTCACCGGGGAGCTGTTTTTT
CDR3: CASSGQEVTGELFF

V: TRBV3-1/TRBV3-2
J: TRBJ1-1
D: NA
size: NA
DNA: TGTGCCAGCAGCCAAGTAGGAGTTAACACTGAAGCTTTCTTT
CDR3: CASSQVGVNTEAFF

V: TRBV7-2
J: TRBJ2-3
D: NA
size: NA
DNA: TGTGCCAGCAGCGTACCTGGCGGGACTACAGATACGCAGTATTTT
CDR3: CASSVPGGTTDTQYF

V: TRBV6-1
J: TRBJ2-3
D: NA
size: NA
DNA: TGTGCCAGCAGTGAAGGGCCGACAGATACGCAGTATTTT
CDR3: CASSEGPTDTQYF